Listed here are 32 T cell receptor beta chains from one sample, sequenced in a study of OX40 agonist ivuxolimab in advanced cancers. This table comes from immunoSEQ multiplex PCR, and its TCRdb copy is limited to in-frame clones, with some not included. The table shows about 48,000 clones, with roughly 84% occurring only once. This sample comprised CD4+ or CD8+ T cells sorted from blood, obtained in a trial of the OX40 agonist ivuxolimab. All receptors come from an adult with an advanced solid tumor such as melanoma, head and neck, liver or kidney cancer.

The CDR3 loop is CASSLDANEQFF. Here the CDR3 DNA reads TGTGCCAGCAGCTTGGATGCCAATGAGCAGTTCTTC. The V and J genes are TRBV5-4 and TRBJ2-1; no definite D call. Germline V gives CDR1 SGHNT, CDR2 YYREEE (reference sequence). Trimming removed 0 bases at V and 6 bases at J, with 4 bases between. The CDR3 is 12 amino acids.

The chain links TRBV5-5 to TRBJ1-4; D is unresolved. Trimming removed 1 base at V and 8 bases at J, with 9 bases between. The CDR3 length is 13 residues. Germline V CDR1 and CDR2: SGHKS, YYEKEE (reference sequence). The CDR3 reads CASSLSGVEKLFF. DNA for the CDR3: TGTGCCAGCAGCTTGTCTGGCGTCGAAAAACTGTTTTTT.

This clone was recorded only once. This chain uses TRBV7-8 with TRBJ1-4, with D tentatively TRBD1 (5 bases). Trimming removed 5 bases from V and 0 bases from J, with 13 bases in between. The CDR3 extends over 16 amino acids. Germline V gives CDR1 SGHVS, CDR2 FQNEAQ. The CDR3 here is CASSNIQGATNEKLFF. CDR3 in DNA: TGTGCCAGCAGCAACATTCAAGGGGCAACTAATGAAAAACTGTTTTTT. The whole variable domain, remainder taken from reference TRBV7-8 and TRBJ1-4, is GAGVSQSPRYKVAKRGQDVALRCDPISGHVSLFWYQQALGQGPEFLTYFQNEAQLDKSGLPSDRFFAERPEGSVSTLKIQRTQQEDSAVYLCASSNIQGATNEKLFFGSGTQLSVL.

This clone was seen a single time. At one end, the junction sequence differs from germline, possibly due to a read error. This CDR3 reads CVSSLIGGLVGYTF. The CDR3 bases are TGTGTCAGCAGTTTAATCGGGGGCTTAGTTGGCTACACCTTC. The V and J genes are TRBV27 and TRBJ1-2; a possible D gene is TRBD1 (6 bases). Germline assignment: CDR1 MNHEY and CDR2 SMNVEV (reference sequence). The CDR3 length is 14 residues.

As DNA, the CDR3 is TGCGCCAGCAGCCAAGAGAATGAGCAGTTCTTC. Its protein is CASSQENEQFF. This rearrangement joins TRBV4-3 to TRBJ2-1; unclear D gene. V lost 0 bases and J 7 bases, leaving 1 base between the germline ends. Per the germline V gene, CDR1 is LGHNA and CDR2 is YSLEER. The CDR3 sequence is 11 residues long.

The chain combines TRBV27 with TRBJ1-2; D is ambiguous. CDR1 is MNHEY and CDR2 is SMNVEV in the germline V gene (reference sequence). Trimming removed 5 bases from V and 8 bases from J, with 12 bases in between. CDR3 length: 12 residues. For the CDR3, the DNA is TGTGCCAGCAGTCCTTCTATAGGCGGCTACACCTTC. This encodes CASSPSIGGYTF.

The chain joins TRBV2 to TRBJ2-5, with D possibly TRBD1 on 6 matching bases. With the DNA end fitting TRBJ2-7 better, the J assignment may be wrong. The germline V gene encodes CDR1 SNHLY and CDR2 FYNNEI. This CDR3 has 13 amino acids. The CDR3 region is CASRTGTLYEQYF. In nucleotides, the CDR3 is TGTGCCAGCAGGACCGGGACATTATACGAGCAGTACTTC.

The genes are TRBV19 and TRBJ2-7, with 10 nucleotides matching TRBD1. The junction had 7 bases not matched to a gene; V was cut back by 5 bases and J by 6 bases. Germline V CDR1 and CDR2: LNHDA, SQIVND (reference sequence). This CDR3 has 14 amino acids. As DNA, the CDR3 is TGTGCCAGTAGTTCGCCGGGACAGGGGATCGAGCAGTACTTC. The encoded protein is CASSSPGQGIEQYF.

The V and J genes are TRBV6-6 and TRBJ1-5; D gene unclear. This CDR3 is 11 amino acids long. The ends were cut back, 6 bases at V and 7 bases at J, with 7 bases in the middle. CDR1 and CDR2 (germline): MNHNY, SVGAGI (reference sequence). The CDR3 bases are TGTGCCAGCAGGGGTCGACAGCCCCAGCATTTT. Amino acids: CASRGRQPQHF.

This clone occurred once. The chain carries TRBV7-6 and TRBJ1-5; D gene uncertain. The CDR3 contains 14 residues. The germline V gene encodes CDR1 SGHVS and CDR2 FNYEAQ. V was trimmed by 5 bases and J by 7 bases, leaving 15 bases between them. CDR3 nucleotides: TGTGCCAGCAGCCCTGGAGGCCTGGAGCAGCCCCAGCATTTT. This sequence encodes CASSPGGLEQPQHF.

This rearrangement joins TRBV9 to TRBJ2-2; D is possibly TRBD2 (5 bases). This CDR3 has 17 amino acids. Germline V CDR1 and CDR2: SGDLS, YYNGEE. V dropped 4 bases and J dropped 0 bases, with 16 bases sitting between them. The DNA of the CDR3 is TGTGCCAGCAGCAAACGCGGACTTTCCTCGAACACCGGGGAGCTGTTTTTT. It encodes CASSKRGLSSNTGELFF. Together with reference TRBV9 and TRBJ2-2, the CDR3 gives the full variable domain: DSGVTQTPKHLITATGQRVTLRCSPRSGDLSVYWYQQSLDQGLQFLIQYYNGEERAKGNILERFSAQQFPDLHSELNLSSLELGDSALYFCASSKRGLSSNTGELFFGEGSRLTVL.

The J gene is TRBJ2-7, the V gene TRBV6-4; D not resolved. There are 11 residues in the CDR3. Germline-derived CDR1 and CDR2 are MRHNA and SNTAGT. The V end lost 5 bases, the J end lost 4 bases, and 6 bases lay between the germline ends. The DNA of the CDR3 is TGTGCCAGCAGTTTACGTTACGAGCAGTACGTC. This encodes CASSLRYEQYV.

The chain couples TRBV5-1 to TRBJ1-6; D remains unclear. This CDR3 comprises 15 residues. The germline CDR1 and CDR2 sequences are SGHRS and YFSETQ. Trimming left V 1 base short and J 8 bases short, with 13 bases between. CDR3 region: CASSLYGEFDSPLHF. The CDR3 DNA follows: TGCGCCAGCAGCTTGTATGGGGAATTTGATTCACCCCTCCACTTT.

The chain employs TRBV27 and TRBJ1-5; no reliable D call. The CDR3 loop spans 12 amino acids. The V and J ends lost 3 bases and 6 bases respectively, with 6 bases between them. CDR1 and CDR2 from the germline V gene are MNHEY and SMNVEV (reference sequence). The DNA for the CDR3 is TGTGCCAGCAGTTTTGCCGGTCAGCCCCAGCATTTT. Protein sequence: CASSFAGQPQHF.

This chain links TRBV7-3 with TRBJ2-5, with D maybe TRBD2 (7 bases). The CDR3 has 15 amino acids. Germline values: CDR1 SGHTA, CDR2 FQGTGA. Trimming stripped 2 bases from V and 5 bases from J, with 15 bases between. CDR3 in amino acids: CASSLGQGREETQYF. In DNA, the CDR3 is TGTGCCAGCAGCTTAGGGCAGGGGCGGGAGGAGACCCAGTACTTC.

The J gene is TRBJ2-1, the V gene TRBV18; 9 bases are a match to TRBD1. Looked up from germline, CDR1 is KGHSH and CDR2 is LQKENI. The ends lost 3 bases at V and 5 bases at J; junction bases unmatched: 5. The CDR3 has 15 residues. CDR3 loop: CASSPLGQGNNEQFF. The CDR3 DNA reads as TGTGCCAGCTCACCCCTGGGACAGGGAAACAATGAGCAGTTCTTC.

A single count supports this clone. CDR3 in amino acids: CASSSSSIVTSGDEQYF. As DNA, the CDR3 is TGTGCCAGCAGTAGTTCCTCTATCGTGACTAGCGGGGACGAGCAGTACTTC. J is TRBJ2-7 and V is TRBV28; 11 bases agree with TRBD2. From germline, CDR1 is MDHEN and CDR2 SYDVKM. There are 17 residues in the CDR3. The V and J ends lost 5 bases and 5 bases, in that order; junction bases with no gene match: 14.

The chain combines TRBV5-1 with TRBJ2-1; perhaps TRBD1 as D (7 bases). The CDR3 extends over 15 amino acids. The germline V gene has CDR1 SGHRS and CDR2 YFSETQ. The ends were cut back, 4 bases at V and 2 bases at J, with 13 bases in the middle. The CDR3 DNA follows: TGCGCCAGCAGCCGGGCAGGGGGGCCCTACAATGAGCAGTTCTTC. It is translated as CASSRAGGPYNEQFF.

This chain links TRBV30 with TRBJ2-5, with TRBD2 matching over 13 bases. Germline CDR1 GTSNPN, CDR2 SVGIG (reference sequence). The CDR3 contains 14 residues. J gave up 10 bases and V 0 bases, and 5 bases lay outside the gene matches. The CDR3 protein is CAWSVGTSGNGQYF. The CDR3 DNA is TGTGCCTGGAGTGTCGGGACTAGCGGGAATGGCCAGTACTTC.

The V and J genes are TRBV11-3 and TRBJ2-2, with unresolved D. The V gene lost 1 base and the J gene lost 4 bases, with 1 base spanning the gap. CDR1 and CDR2 (germline): SGHNT, YENEEA. The CDR3 length is 12 residues. The DNA for the CDR3 is TGTGCCAGCAGCTTAGGCACCGGGGAGCTGTTTTTT. Residues: CASSLGTGELFF.

This clone was detected only a few times. CDR3 bases: TGCGCCAGCAGCCAAGGGCGCCTTAGCAATGAGCAGTTCTTC. Encoded protein: CASSQGRLSNEQFF. The chain combines TRBV4-3 with TRBJ2-1; D unresolved. This CDR3 is built from 14 residues. Germline V gene data show CDR1 as LGHNA and CDR2 as YSLEER. The germline V and J ends were trimmed by 1 base and 6 bases, with 10 bases remaining between them.

This clone was detected once. This chain uses TRBV9 with TRBJ2-1; TRBD2 is a possible D gene (6 bases). V was trimmed by 2 bases and J by 5 bases, leaving 14 bases between them. CDR3 length equals 15 residues. Germline V gene sequence: CDR1 SGDLS, CDR2 YYNGEE. The CDR3 bases are TGTGCCAGCAGCGTTCCCGGGACTCCTAACAATGAGCAGTTCTTC. It specifies CASSVPGTPNNEQFF.

As concerns this clone: The same CDR3 arises from other DNA sequences in this sample as well. CDR3 sequence reads: CSAPVGNTIYF. The CDR3 DNA follows: TGCAGTGCTCCGGTGGGAAACACCATATATTTT. This chain connects TRBV20-1 to TRBJ1-3; D not certain. Between the trimmed V and J ends, which lost 5 bases and 4 bases, there was a span of 6 bases. This CDR3 has 11 residues. The germline gives CDR1 DFQATT, CDR2 SNEGSKA (reference sequence).

This clone was found a few times. In DNA, the CDR3 is TGTGCCAGCAGCTTAAGGGCGGACAGCAATCAGCCCCAGCATTTT. Its translation is CASSLRADSNQPQHF. This rearrangement joins TRBV7-8 to TRBJ1-5; D gene uncertain. The CDR3 runs to 15 residues. V shed 2 bases and J shed 1 base, with 9 bases lying between them. CDR1 and CDR2 (germline): SGHVS, FQNEAQ.

This clone is a singleton in its sample. V usage is TRBV7-2 and J usage is TRBJ2-7; 11 bases fit TRBD2. The length of the CDR3 is 15 residues. J lost 5 bases, V lost 5 bases, and 8 bases had no gene match. Germline loops: CDR1 SGHTA, CDR2 FQGNSA. In DNA form, the CDR3 reads TGTGCCAGCAGCCTAATAGCGGGAGGGCCGAACGAGCAGTACTTC. The encoded protein is CASSLIAGGPNEQYF.

V and J are TRBV5-1 and TRBJ1-2; 7 nucleotides agree with TRBD1. CDR1 is SGHRS, CDR2 YFSETQ, per germline. The V and J ends lost 2 bases and 8 bases, in that order; junction bases with no gene match: 6. The CDR3 totals 13 residues. CDR3 sequence reads: CASSLEPGQGYTF. The DNA for the CDR3 is TGCGCCAGCAGCTTAGAGCCGGGACAGGGCTACACCTTC. The full variable domain, rest sourced from reference TRBV5-1 and TRBJ1-2, is KAGVTQTPRYLIKTRGQQVTLSCSPISGHRSVSWYQQTPGQGLQFLFEYFSETQRNKGNFPGRFSGRQFSNSRSEMNVSTLELGDSALYLCASSLEPGQGYTFGSGTRLTVV.

This clone was observed a few times. The CDR3 spells CASSDSQGAGGYTF. CDR3 in DNA: TGTGCCAGCAGTGACTCACAGGGGGCTGGTGGCTACACCTTC. The chain couples TRBV6-4 to TRBJ1-2; 9 bases are shared with TRBD1. The J segment lost 7 bases and the V segment lost 0 bases, leaving 3 bases of the junction unmatched. From germline, CDR1 is MRHNA and CDR2 SNTAGT. This CDR3 has 14 residues.

V gene TRBV30 combines with J gene TRBJ1-1; D uncertain. V lost 4 bases, J lost 5 bases, and 11 bases lay in between. CDR3 length equals 12 residues. Germline V gene sequence: CDR1 GTSNPN, CDR2 SVGIG (reference sequence). The CDR3 loop reads CAWNGVKTEAFF. CDR3 bases: TGTGCCTGGAATGGAGTTAAAACTGAAGCTTTCTTT.

The V and J genes are TRBV7-2 and TRBJ1-3, with D maybe TRBD1 (5 bases). V was clipped by 4 bases and J by 5 bases, with 21 bases between them. The germline V gene has CDR1 SGHTA and CDR2 FQGNSA. This CDR3 has 17 residues. CDR3 in DNA: TGTGCCAGCAGCTCACATCCCAACACGGGGCCGAGAAACACCATATATTTT. Protein product: CASSSHPNTGPRNTIYF.

J is TRBJ2-5 and V is TRBV5-6; 7 bases are a match to TRBD1. With 1 base clipped from V and 5 bases from J, the junction kept 8 bases outside the gene matches. Germline assignment: CDR1 SGHDT and CDR2 YYEEEE. The CDR3 sequence is 15 residues long. In nucleotides, the CDR3 is TGTGCCAGCAGCTTGCTGACAGGGTTCGTCGAGACCCAGTACTTC. Translated, it gives CASSLLTGFVETQYF.

The rearrangement joins TRBV5-6 to TRBJ1-2; D not resolved. V was clipped by 0 bases and J by 6 bases, with 12 bases between them. There are 14 residues in the CDR3. In germline, CDR1 is SGHDT, CDR2 YYEEEE. CDR3 bases: TGTGCCAGCAGCTTGGGACTCCTGGGAGATGGCTACACCTTC. This translates into CASSLGLLGDGYTF.

The rearrangement links TRBV5-1 to TRBJ2-5, with D possibly TRBD2 on 5 matching bases. V lost 2 bases and J lost 5, with 10 bases in between. The CDR3 spans 13 residues. The V gene's germline CDR1 is SGHRS and CDR2 YFSETQ. This CDR3 reads CASSFRPGETQYF. In nucleotides, the CDR3 is TGCGCCAGCAGCTTTCGACCGGGGGAGACCCAGTACTTC. The complete variable domain, with remaining parts taken from reference TRBV5-1 and TRBJ2-5, reads KAGVTQTPRYLIKTRGQQVTLSCSPISGHRSVSWYQQTPGQGLQFLFEYFSETQRNKGNFPGRFSGRQFSNSRSEMNVSTLELGDSALYLCASSFRPGETQYFGPGTRLLVL.